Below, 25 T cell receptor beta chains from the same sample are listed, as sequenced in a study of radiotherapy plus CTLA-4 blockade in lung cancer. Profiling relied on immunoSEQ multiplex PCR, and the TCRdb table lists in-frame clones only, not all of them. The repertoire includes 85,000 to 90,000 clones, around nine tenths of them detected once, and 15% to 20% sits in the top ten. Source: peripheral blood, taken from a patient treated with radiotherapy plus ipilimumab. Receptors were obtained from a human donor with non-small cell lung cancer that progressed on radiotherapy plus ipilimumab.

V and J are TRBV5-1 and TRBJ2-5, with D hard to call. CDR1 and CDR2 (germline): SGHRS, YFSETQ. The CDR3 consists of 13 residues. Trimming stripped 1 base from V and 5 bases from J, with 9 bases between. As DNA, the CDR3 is TGCGCCAGCAGCTTGAGGGAAGGGGAGACCCAGTACTTC. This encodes CASSLREGETQYF.

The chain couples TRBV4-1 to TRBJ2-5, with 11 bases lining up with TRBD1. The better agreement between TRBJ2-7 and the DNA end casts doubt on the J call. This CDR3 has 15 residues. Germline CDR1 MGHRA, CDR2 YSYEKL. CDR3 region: CASSFGQGASYEQYF. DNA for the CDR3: TGCGCCAGCAGCTTCGGACAGGGGGCATCCTACGAGCAGTACTTC.

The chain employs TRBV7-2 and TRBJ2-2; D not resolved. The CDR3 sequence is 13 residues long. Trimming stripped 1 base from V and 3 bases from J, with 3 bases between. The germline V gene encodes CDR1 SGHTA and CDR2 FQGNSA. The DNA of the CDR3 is TGTGCCAGCAGCTTAGTTCACACCGGGGAGCTGTTTTTT. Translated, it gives CASSLVHTGELFF.

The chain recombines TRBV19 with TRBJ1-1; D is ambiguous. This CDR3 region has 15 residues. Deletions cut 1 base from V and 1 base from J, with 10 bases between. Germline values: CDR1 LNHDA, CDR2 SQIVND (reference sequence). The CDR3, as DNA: TGTGCCAGTAGTATAGGTGAACTTACGAACACTGAAGCTTTCTTT. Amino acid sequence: CASSIGELTNTEAFF.

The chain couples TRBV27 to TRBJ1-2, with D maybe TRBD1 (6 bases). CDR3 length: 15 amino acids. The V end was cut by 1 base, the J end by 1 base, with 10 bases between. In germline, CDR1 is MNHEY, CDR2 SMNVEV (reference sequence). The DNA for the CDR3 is TGTGCCAGCAGTTTATACGAGGGGGGTAACTATGGCTACACCTTC. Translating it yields CASSLYEGGNYGYTF.

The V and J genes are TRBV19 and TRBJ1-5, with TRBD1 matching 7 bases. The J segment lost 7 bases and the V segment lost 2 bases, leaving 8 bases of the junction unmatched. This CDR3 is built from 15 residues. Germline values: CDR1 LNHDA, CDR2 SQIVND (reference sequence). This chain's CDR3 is CASSISRQGTQPQHF. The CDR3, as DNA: TGTGCCAGTAGTATAAGCCGACAGGGTACCCAGCCCCAGCATTTT.

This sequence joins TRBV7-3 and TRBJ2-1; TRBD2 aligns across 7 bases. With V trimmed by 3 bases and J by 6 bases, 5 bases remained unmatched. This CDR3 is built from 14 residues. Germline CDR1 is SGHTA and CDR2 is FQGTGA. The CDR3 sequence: CASSLTGGGNEQFF. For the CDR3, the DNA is TGTGCCAGCAGCTTGACGGGGGGAGGCAATGAGCAGTTCTTC.

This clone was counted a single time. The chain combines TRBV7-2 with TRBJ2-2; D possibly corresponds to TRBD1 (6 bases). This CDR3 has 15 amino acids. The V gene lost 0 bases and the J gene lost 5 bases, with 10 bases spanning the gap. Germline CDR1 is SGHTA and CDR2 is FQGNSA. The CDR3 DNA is TGTGCCAGCAGCTTAGCCACAGGGTCAACCGGGGAGCTGTTTTTT. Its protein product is CASSLATGSTGELFF.

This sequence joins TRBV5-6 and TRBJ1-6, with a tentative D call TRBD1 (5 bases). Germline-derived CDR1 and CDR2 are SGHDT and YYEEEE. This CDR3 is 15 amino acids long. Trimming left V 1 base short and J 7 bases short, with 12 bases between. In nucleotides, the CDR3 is TGTGCCAGCAGCTTGAGCAGGGTCACGAATTCACCCCTCCACTTT. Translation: CASSLSRVTNSPLHF. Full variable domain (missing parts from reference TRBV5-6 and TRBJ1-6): DAGVTQSPTHLIKTRGQQVTLRCSPKSGHDTVSWYQQALGQGPQFIFQYYEEEERQRGNFPDRFSGHQFPNYSSELNVNALLLGDSALYLCASSLSRVTNSPLHFGNGTRLTVT.

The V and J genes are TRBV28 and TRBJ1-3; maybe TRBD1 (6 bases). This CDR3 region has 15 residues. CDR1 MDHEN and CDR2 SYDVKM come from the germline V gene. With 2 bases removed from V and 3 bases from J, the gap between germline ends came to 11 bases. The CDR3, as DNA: TGTGCCAGCAGTTTAATTGGGGGCGGTGGAAACACCATATATTTT. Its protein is CASSLIGGGGNTIYF.

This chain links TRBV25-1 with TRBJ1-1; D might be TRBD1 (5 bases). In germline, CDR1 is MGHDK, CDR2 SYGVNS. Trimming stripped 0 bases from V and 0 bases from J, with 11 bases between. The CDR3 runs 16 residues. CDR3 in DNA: TGTGCCAGCAGTGAATATGACAGCCTAATGAACACTGAAGCTTTCTTT. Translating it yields CASSEYDSLMNTEAFF.

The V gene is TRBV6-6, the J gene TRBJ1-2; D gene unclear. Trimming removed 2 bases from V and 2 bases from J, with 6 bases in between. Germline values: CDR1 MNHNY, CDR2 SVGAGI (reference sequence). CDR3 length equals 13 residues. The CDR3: CASSYLENYGYTF. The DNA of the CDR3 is TGTGCCAGCAGTTACCTTGAAAACTATGGCTACACCTTC.

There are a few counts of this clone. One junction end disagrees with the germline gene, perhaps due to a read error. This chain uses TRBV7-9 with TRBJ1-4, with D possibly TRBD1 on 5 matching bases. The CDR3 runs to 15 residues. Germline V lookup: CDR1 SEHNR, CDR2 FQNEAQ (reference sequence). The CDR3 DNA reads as TGTGCCAGCAGATTAGCCGGGGGGGAAAGTGAAAAACTGTTTTTT. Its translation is CASRLAGGESEKLFF.

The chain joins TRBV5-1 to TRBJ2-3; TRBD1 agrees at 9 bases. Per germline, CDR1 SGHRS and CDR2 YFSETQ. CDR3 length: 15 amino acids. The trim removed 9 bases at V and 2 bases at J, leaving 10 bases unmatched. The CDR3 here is CATTTGTGFTDTQYF. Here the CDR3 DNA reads TGCGCCACGACGACAGGGACAGGGTTCACAGATACGCAGTATTTT.

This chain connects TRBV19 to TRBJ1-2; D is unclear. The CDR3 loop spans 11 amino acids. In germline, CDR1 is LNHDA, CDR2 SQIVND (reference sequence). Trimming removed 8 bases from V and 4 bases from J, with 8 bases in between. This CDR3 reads CASRKSYGYTF. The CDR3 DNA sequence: TGTGCCAGTCGAAAAAGCTATGGCTACACCTTC.

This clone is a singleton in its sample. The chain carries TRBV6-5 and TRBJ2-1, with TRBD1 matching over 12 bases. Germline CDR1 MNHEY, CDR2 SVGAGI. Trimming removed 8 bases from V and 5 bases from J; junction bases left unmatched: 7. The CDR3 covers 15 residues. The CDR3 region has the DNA TGTGCCAGCCGAGGGACAGGGGGCAAGAACAATGAGCAGTTCTTC. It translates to CASRGTGGKNNEQFF.

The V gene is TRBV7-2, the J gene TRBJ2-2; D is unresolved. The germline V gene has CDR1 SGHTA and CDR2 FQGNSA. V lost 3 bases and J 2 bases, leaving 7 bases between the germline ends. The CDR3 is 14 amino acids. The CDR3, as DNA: TGTGCCAGCAGCTTTGGACCTAACACCGGGGAGCTGTTTTTT. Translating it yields CASSFGPNTGELFF.

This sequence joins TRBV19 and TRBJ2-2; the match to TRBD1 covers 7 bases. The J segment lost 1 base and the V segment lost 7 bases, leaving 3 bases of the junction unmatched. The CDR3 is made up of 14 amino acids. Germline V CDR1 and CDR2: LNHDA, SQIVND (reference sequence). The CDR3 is CASTTGWNTGELFF. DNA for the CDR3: TGTGCCAGTACGACAGGGTGGAACACCGGGGAGCTGTTTTTT.

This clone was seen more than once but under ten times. DNA for the CDR3: TGTGCCAGCAGCCCTGGCGGCATCGGAGGTGCTACGCAGTATTTT. Its translation is CASSPGGIGGATQYF. The V gene is TRBV9, the J gene TRBJ2-3; D is possibly TRBD2 (5 bases). The CDR3 loop spans 15 amino acids. From germline, CDR1 is SGDLS and CDR2 YYNGEE. Trimming took off 4 bases at V and 8 bases at J, with 20 bases between the two ends. Full variable domain (remainder filled in from reference TRBV9 and TRBJ2-3): DSGVTQTPKHLITATGQRVTLRCSPRSGDLSVYWYQQSLDQGLQFLIQYYNGEERAKGNILERFSAQQFPDLHSELNLSSLELGDSALYFCASSPGGIGGATQYFGPGTRLTVL.

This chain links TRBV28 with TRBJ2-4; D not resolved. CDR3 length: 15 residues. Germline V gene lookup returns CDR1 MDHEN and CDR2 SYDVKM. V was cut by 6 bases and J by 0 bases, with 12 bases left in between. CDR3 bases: TGTGCCAGCAGAGGTGTGTCCCTAGCCAAAAACATTCAGTACTTC. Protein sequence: CASRGVSLAKNIQYF. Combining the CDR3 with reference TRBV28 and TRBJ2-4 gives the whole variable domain DVKVTQSSRYLVKRTGEKVFLECVQDMDHENMFWYRQDPGLGLRLIYFSYDVKMKEKGDIPEGYSVSREKKERFSLILESASTNQTSMYLCASRGVSLAKNIQYFGAGTRLSVL.

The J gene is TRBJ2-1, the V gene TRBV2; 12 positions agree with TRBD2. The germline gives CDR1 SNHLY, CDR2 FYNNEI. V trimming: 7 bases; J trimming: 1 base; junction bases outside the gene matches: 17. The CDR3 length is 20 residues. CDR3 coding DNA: TGTGCCAGCACCCTGAAGGGGCTAGCGGGGGGGCCGTTTTCCTACAATGAGCAGTTCTTC. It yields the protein CASTLKGLAGGPFSYNEQFF.

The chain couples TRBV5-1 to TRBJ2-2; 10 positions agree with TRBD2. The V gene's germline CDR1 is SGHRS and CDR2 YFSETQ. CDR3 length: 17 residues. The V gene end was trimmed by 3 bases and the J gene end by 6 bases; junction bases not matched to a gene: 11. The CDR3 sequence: CASSSLLAGVTAGELFF. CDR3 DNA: TGCGCCAGCAGCTCCCTCCTAGCGGGGGTCACCGCCGGGGAGCTGTTTTTT.

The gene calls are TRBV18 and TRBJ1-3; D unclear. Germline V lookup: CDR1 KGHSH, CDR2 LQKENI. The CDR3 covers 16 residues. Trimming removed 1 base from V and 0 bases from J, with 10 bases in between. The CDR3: CASSPQPASSGNTIYF. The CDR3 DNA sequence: TGTGCCAGCTCACCACAGCCCGCGAGCTCTGGAAACACCATATATTTT.

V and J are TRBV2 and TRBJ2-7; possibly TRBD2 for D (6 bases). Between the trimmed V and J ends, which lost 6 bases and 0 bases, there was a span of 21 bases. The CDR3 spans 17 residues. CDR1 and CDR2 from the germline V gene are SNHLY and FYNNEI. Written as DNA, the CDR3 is TGTGCCAGCAGAAGGACGACTAGGACCGAAAACTCCTACGAGCAGTACTTC. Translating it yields CASRRTTRTENSYEQYF.

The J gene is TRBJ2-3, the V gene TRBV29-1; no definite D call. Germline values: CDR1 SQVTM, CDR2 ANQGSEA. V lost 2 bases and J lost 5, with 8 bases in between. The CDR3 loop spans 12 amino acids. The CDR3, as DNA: TGCAGCGTTGAAAGGGTTAAAGATACGCAGTATTTT. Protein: CSVERVKDTQYF.